Listed below are T cell receptor beta chains from one sample, sequenced in a study of beta chain features in type 1 diabetes. Generated by immunoSEQ multiplex PCR, the TCRdb table keeps only in-frame clones and is missing some. Of 250,000 or so clones in the sample, about 71% were seen once. Sequencing used naive CD4+ T cells from blood. The origin of the receptors is a man aged 25 to 45 in good health. Each CDR3 is given with its conserved first and last residue. The D gene is left open where the match is weak. Not every row has a clone size; where given, it reads once, few, many or a size class.

size	V	D	length	J	CDR3	DNA
NA	TRBV20-1	NA	11	TRBJ1-2	CSARSSYGYTF	TGCAGTGCTAGATCGTCGTATGGCTACACCTTC
NA	TRBV4-3	NA	15	TRBJ2-7	CASSQLRGREYEQYF	TGCGCCAGCAGCCAACTCCGTGGCAGGGAATACGAGCAGTACTTC
NA	TRBV30	TRBD1	15	TRBJ2-7	CAWSPGTGGTYEQYF	TGTGCCTGGAGTCCCGGGACAGGGGGCACCTACGAGCAGTACTTC
NA	TRBV30	NA	11	TRBJ2-5	CAWRGEETQYF	TGTGCCTGGAGAGGGGAAGAGACCCAGTACTTC
NA	TRBV19	NA	15	TRBJ2-5	CASSTPGWYQETQYF	TGTGCCAGTAGTACCCCAGGATGGTACCAAGAGACCCAGTACTTC
NA	TRBV29-1	NA	13	TRBJ1-1	CSVAGRLNTEAFF	TGCAGCGTTGCTGGGAGGCTGAACACTGAAGCTTTCTTT
NA	TRBV29-1	NA	12	TRBJ2-1	CSVERVYNEQFF	TGCAGCGTTGAGAGGGTATACAATGAGCAGTTCTTC
NA	TRBV10-3	TRBD2	13	TRBJ2-7	CAISGTSGYEQYF	TGTGCCATCAGTGGGACTAGCGGCTACGAGCAGTACTTC
NA	TRBV2	NA	11	TRBJ2-1	CASSPYNEQFF	TGTGCCAGCAGCCCGTACAATGAGCAGTTCTTC
NA	TRBV11-2	NA	13	TRBJ1-6	CASSFADNSPLHF	TGTGCCAGCAGCTTCGCAGATAATTCACCCCTCCACTTT
NA	TRBV29-1	NA	13	TRBJ1-1	CSVVSQRNTEAFF	TGCAGCGTTGTAAGCCAGAGGAACACTGAAGCTTTCTTT
few	TRBV29-1	NA	13	TRBJ1-1	CSVNRKLNTEAFF	TGCAGCGTAAACAGGAAACTGAACACTGAAGCTTTCTTT
NA	TRBV14	NA	12	TRBJ2-7	CASSQVGHEQYF	TGTGCCAGCAGCCAAGTAGGGCACGAGCAGTACTTC
NA	TRBV29-1	NA	11	TRBJ2-1	CSVGRDNEQFF	TGCAGCGTTGGGAGGGACAATGAGCAGTTCTTC
NA	TRBV7-2	NA	11	TRBJ1-1	CASSLSGEAFF	TGTGCCAGCAGCTTATCAGGTGAAGCTTTCTTT
NA	TRBV7-8	TRBD2	17	TRBJ2-3	CASSRPTQREVTDTQYF	TGTGCCAGCAGCCGCCCAACCCAGCGGGAGGTAACAGATACGCAGTATTTT
few	TRBV25-1	NA	15	TRBJ2-7	CASSALRDWRWEQYF	TGTGCCAGCAGTGCCCTCCGGGACTGGCGTTGGGAGCAGTACTTC
NA	TRBV7-9	NA	13	TRBJ1-6	CASSAGKGSPLHF	TGTGCCAGCAGCGCCGGGAAAGGTTCACCCCTCCACTTT
few	TRBV30	NA	13	TRBJ2-5	CAWSPGAHETQYF	TGTGCCTGGAGTCCGGGGGCGCACGAGACCCAGTACTTC
NA	TRBV13	NA	17	TRBJ1-5	CASSLGGWQKGNQPQHF	TGTGCCAGCAGCTTAGGTGGGTGGCAGAAGGGCAATCAGCCCCAGCATTTT
few	TRBV6-5	NA	13	TRBJ1-1	CASGVRGNTEAFF	TGTGCCAGCGGGGTTCGTGGGAACACTGAAGCTTTCTTT
few	TRBV30	TRBD1	14	TRBJ2-3	CAYGQGLRTDTQYF	TGTGCCTATGGACAGGGGCTACGCACAGATACGCAGTATTTT
NA	TRBV28	NA	15	TRBJ2-7	CASSPPGTLVAEQYF	TGTGCCAGCAGCCCCCCCGGGACACTAGTTGCCGAGCAGTACTTC
NA	TRBV5-5	NA	16	TRBJ1-1	CASSLVRGRVNTEAFF	TGTGCCAGCAGCTTGGTTCGGGGCCGAGTGAACACTGAAGCTTTCTTT
NA	TRBV11-2	TRBD1	16	TRBJ1-5	CASSLGTGGANQPQHF	TGTGCCAGCAGCTTAGGGACAGGGGGCGCGAATCAGCCCCAGCATTTT
NA	TRBV28	NA	14	TRBJ2-6	CASTPRSGANVLTF	TGTGCCAGCACCCCGCGCTCTGGGGCCAACGTCCTGACTTTC
few	TRBV29-1	NA	14	TRBJ1-3	CSVEDFGSGNTIYF	TGCAGCGTTGAAGATTTCGGCTCTGGAAACACCATATATTTT
NA	TRBV10-3	TRBD2	15	TRBJ2-7	CAISRSGGSSYEQYF	TGTGCCATCAGCCGTAGCGGGGGATCCTCCTACGAGCAGTACTTC
NA	TRBV10-3	NA	15	TRBJ1-5	CAISELDDGDQPQHF	TGTGCCATCAGTGAGTTGGACGACGGAGATCAGCCCCAGCATTTT
NA	TRBV27	TRBD1	13	TRBJ2-5	CASSINRGETQYF	TGTGCCAGCAGTATCAACAGGGGGGAGACCCAGTACTTC
NA	TRBV7-9	NA	13	TRBJ1-1	CASSLAADTEAFF	TGTGCCAGCAGCTTAGCGGCCGACACTGAAGCTTTCTTT
NA	TRBV5-1	NA	15	TRBJ2-1	CASSFRQSAYNEQFF	TGCGCCAGCAGCTTTAGACAGTCTGCCTACAATGAGCAGTTCTTC
NA	TRBV29-1	NA	12	TRBJ1-1	CSVGHLSTEAFF	TGCAGCGTTGGTCACCTTAGTACTGAAGCTTTCTTT
NA	TRBV18	NA	13	TRBJ1-5	CASSTSLDQPQHF	TGTGCCAGCTCAACCAGTTTGGATCAGCCCCAGCATTTT
NA	TRBV2	NA	12	TRBJ1-2	CASIPDSYGYTF	TGTGCCAGCATTCCGGACAGCTATGGCTACACCTTC
few	TRBV30	NA	11	TRBJ2-3	CAWSHKDTQYF	TGTGCCTGGAGTCATAAAGATACGCAGTATTTT
NA	TRBV7-2	NA	12	TRBJ2-7	CASSYGTAEQYF	TGTGCCAGCAGCTACGGGACCGCCGAGCAGTACTTC
NA	TRBV6-5	TRBD1	14	TRBJ2-7	CASSLRTGDHEQYF	TGTGCCAGCAGTCTCCGGACAGGGGATCACGAGCAGTACTTC
NA	TRBV30	TRBD1	15	TRBJ2-3	CAWSSGQGSTDTQYF	TGTGCCTGGAGTTCGGGACAGGGAAGCACAGATACGCAGTATTTT
NA	TRBV7-2	TRBD1	14	TRBJ2-5	CASRPGTGRETQYF	TGTGCCAGCAGACCCGGGACAGGCAGGGAGACCCAGTACTTC
once	TRBV7-2	NA	16	TRBJ2-1	CASSLSSASEYNEQFF	TGTGCCAGCAGCTTAAGTTCGGCTAGCGAGTACAATGAGCAGTTCTTC
NA	TRBV29-1	TRBD1	15	TRBJ2-7	CSAAAGTGGSYEQYF	TGCAGCGCTGCAGCCGGGACAGGCGGGTCCTACGAGCAGTACTTC
NA	TRBV9	NA	14	TRBJ2-3	CASSVGPQADTQYF	TGTGCCAGCAGCGTAGGGCCCCAGGCAGATACGCAGTATTTT
NA	TRBV30	NA	14	TRBJ1-1	CACTKGGIGTEAFF	TGTGCCTGTACGAAGGGAGGGATAGGCACTGAAGCTTTCTTT
NA	TRBV10-3	TRBD2	14	TRBJ2-5	CAIGSTSGQETQYF	TGTGCCATCGGAAGCACTAGCGGGCAAGAGACCCAGTACTTC
NA	TRBV30	NA	13	TRBJ1-2	CAWSPGPQHGYTF	TGTGCCTGGAGTCCGGGACCACAACATGGCTACACCTTC
NA	TRBV11-2	NA	15	TRBJ2-5	CASTPSHGSQETQYF	TGTGCCAGCACCCCCTCCCACGGGTCCCAAGAGACCCAGTACTTC
once	TRBV5-4	NA	13	TRBJ2-5	CASSLGPKETQYF	TGTGCCAGCAGCTTGGGGCCCAAAGAGACCCAGTACTTC
once	TRBV9	NA	13	TRBJ2-3	CASSVGGPDTQYF	TGTGCCAGCAGCGTAGGAGGGCCAGATACGCAGTATTTT
NA	TRBV29-1	NA	13	TRBJ1-1	CSVAGVMNTEAFF	TGCAGCGTTGCGGGGGTCATGAACACTGAAGCTTTCTTT
few	TRBV27	NA	14	TRBJ2-2	CASSLSPGTGELFF	TGTGCCAGCAGTTTATCCCCCGGCACCGGGGAGCTGTTTTTT
NA	TRBV7-2	NA	15	TRBJ2-5	CASSPRSGVQETQYF	TGTGCCAGCAGCCCCAGGAGTGGGGTCCAAGAGACCCAGTACTTC
once	TRBV6-5	NA	16	TRBJ2-3	CASSWTATWSTDTQYF	TGTGCCAGCAGTTGGACGGCAACCTGGAGCACAGATACGCAGTATTTT
few	TRBV30	NA	12	TRBJ2-7	CAWSSLANEQYF	TGTGCCTGGAGTTCTCTAGCGAACGAGCAGTACTTC